The 20 T cell receptor beta chains given below trace back to one sample, sequenced in a study of T-cell reconstitution after alpha-beta-depleted transplantation in children. Researchers prepared the TCRbeta library using unique molecular identifiers, the study reports. Each CDR3 protein is one row after TCRdb ran MiXCR on the PCR reads. Found here are over 85,000 distinct CDR3 sequences, roughly 7.2% of them singletons; the top ten hold about 16%. Sequences were derived from PBMCs, sampled before TCRalphabeta/CD19-depleted stem cell transplant. Receptors were obtained from a boy aged 2 to 9 with acute lymphoblastic leukemia, due to receive a stem cell transplant.

The table lists this clonotype with a few counts. The chain couples TRBV6-1 to TRBJ2-4, with a possible D match to TRBD2 (5 bases). This CDR3 has 13 amino acids. Germline V gene data show CDR1 as MNHNS and CDR2 as SASEGT. Trimming pared 5 bases from V and 3 bases from J, leaving 8 bases between. The CDR3 sequence is CASSPDYKNIQYF. DNA for the CDR3: TGTGCCAGCAGTCCCGACTACAAAAACATTCAGTACTTC.

This clonotype came up many times. The CDR3 bases are TGCGCCAGCAGCTCCGTCGCGGGGGGGATGGATGAGCAGTTCTTC. Residues: CASSSVAGGMDEQFF. The genes are TRBV5-1 and TRBJ2-1, with 9 bases fitting TRBD2. The J segment lost 8 bases and the V segment lost 3 bases, leaving 9 bases of the junction unmatched. Germline V CDR1 and CDR2: SGHRS, YFSETQ. The CDR3 is 15 amino acids. The variable domain in full, with the rest retrieved from reference TRBV5-1 and TRBJ2-1, is KAGVTQTPRYLIKTRGQQVTLSCSPISGHRSVSWYQQTPGQGLQFLFEYFSETQRNKGNFPGRFSGRQFSNSRSEMNVSTLELGDSALYLCASSSVAGGMDEQFFGPGTRLTVL.

This clonotype appeared a few times. The chain combines TRBV20-1 with TRBJ2-1; 10 nucleotides align to TRBD2. CDR3 size: 15 residues. J gave up 1 base and V 4 bases, and 4 bases lay outside the gene matches. Germline V gives CDR1 DFQATT, CDR2 SNEGSKA (reference sequence). CDR3 nucleotides: TGCAGTGCTACGAGCGGGGGGGTTTCCTACAATGAGCAGTTCTTC. It specifies CSATSGGVSYNEQFF.

The chain links TRBV5-1 to TRBJ1-3; 8 bases agree with TRBD1. This CDR3 has 18 residues. The V gene's germline CDR1 is SGHRS and CDR2 YFSETQ. Germline trimming cut 0 bases from V and 3 bases from J; bases unmatched to any gene: 11. This CDR3 reads CASSLEVLTGARGNTIYF. The CDR3 DNA follows: TGCGCCAGCAGCTTGGAGGTCCTGACAGGGGCTCGTGGAAACACCATATATTTT.

This clonotype was observed at least ten times. V usage is TRBV29-1 and J usage is TRBJ2-7; 7 bases match TRBD1. Germline CDR1 is SQVTM and CDR2 is ANQGSEA. The trim removed 4 bases at V and 3 bases at J, leaving 6 bases unmatched. The CDR3 totals 13 residues. This chain's CDR3 is CSVGQGDSYEQYF. The CDR3 DNA reads as TGCAGCGTTGGACAGGGCGACAGCTACGAGCAGTACTTC.

This clonotype was counted many times. The CDR3 is CASSGTGGYYEQYF. Here the CDR3 DNA reads TGTGCCAGCAGTGGGACGGGAGGGTACTACGAGCAGTACTTC. The chain joins TRBV12-3 or TRBV12-4 to TRBJ2-7, with 8 bases matching TRBD2. The V gene end was trimmed by 5 bases and the J gene end by 3 bases; junction bases not matched to a gene: 6. The CDR3 length is 14 residues.

This clonotype showed up many times. The chain is built from TRBV5-1 and TRBJ2-5, with D perhaps TRBD2 (6 bases). Trimming left V 0 bases short and J 4 bases short, with 7 bases between. CDR1 and CDR2 (germline): SGHRS, YFSETQ. This CDR3 has 13 residues. The CDR3 DNA sequence: TGCGCCAGCAGCTTGGTGGAGGGAGAGACCCAGTACTTC. Its protein is CASSLVEGETQYF.

The chain links TRBV3-1 to TRBJ2-1, with 10 bases fitting TRBD1. Trimming at V came to 2 bases and at J to 3 bases, leaving 7 bases not matched to a gene. This CDR3 is 17 amino acids long. The germline gives CDR1 LGHDT, CDR2 YNNKEL (reference sequence). CDR3 region: CASSQKTGGIGYNEQFF. CDR3 nucleotides: TGTGCCAGCAGCCAAAAGACAGGGGGCATCGGCTACAATGAGCAGTTCTTC.

This clonotype was recorded many times. The V gene is TRBV6-1, the J gene TRBJ1-2, with a tentative D call TRBD1 (5 bases). Trimming stripped 6 bases from V and 4 bases from J, with 21 bases between. Looked up from germline, CDR1 is MNHNS and CDR2 is SASEGT. There are 16 residues in the CDR3. For the CDR3, the DNA is TGTGCCAGCAGCCTCCGGGAGGGGACCTTCATCTATGGCTACACCTTC. It translates to CASSLREGTFIYGYTF.

This clonotype was detected only a few times. The chain carries TRBV6-2 or TRBV6-3 and TRBJ2-2; D remains ambiguous. From germline, CDR1 is MNHEY and CDR2 SVGEGT. The V and J ends lost 10 bases and 0 bases respectively, with 15 bases between them. The CDR3 length is 15 residues. The CDR3 sequence is CATCPSYANTGELFF. The CDR3 DNA follows: TGTGCCACCTGCCCATCGTACGCGAACACCGGGGAGCTGTTTTTT.

V and J are TRBV11-2 and TRBJ1-5, with D possibly being TRBD1 (6 bases). The CDR3 runs 18 residues. Germline V gene sequence: CDR1 SGHAT, CDR2 FQNNGV. With 1 base removed from V and 7 bases from J, the gap between germline ends came to 23 bases. Written as DNA, the CDR3 is TGTGCCAGCAGCTTAGGGGGAGGACAGTTTATCGGGGGCCAGCCCCAGCATTTT. Residues: CASSLGGGQFIGGQPQHF.

V usage is TRBV28 and J usage is TRBJ1-3; a weak D match, TRBD1 (5 bases). Germline values: CDR1 MDHEN, CDR2 SYDVKM. The CDR3 loop spans 15 amino acids. V dropped 10 bases and J dropped 2 bases, with 18 bases sitting between them. CDR3 in amino acids: CATVPPDSAGNTIYF. CDR3 sequence (DNA): TGTGCCACCGTTCCCCCTGACAGCGCTGGAAACACCATATATTTT.

The chain joins TRBV5-1 to TRBJ2-7; D unresolved. This CDR3 is 18 amino acids long. CDR1 is SGHRS, CDR2 YFSETQ, per germline. Deletions cut 1 base from V and 0 bases from J, with 20 bases between. CDR3 loop: CASSLSGPRLTASYEQYF. CDR3 DNA: TGCGCCAGCAGCTTGTCTGGTCCCCGGCTTACCGCCTCCTACGAGCAGTACTTC.

This clonotype was counted ten times or more. The V and J genes are TRBV5-1 and TRBJ1-6, with 9 nucleotides matching TRBD1. The CDR3 consists of 15 residues. With V trimmed by 4 bases and J by 11 bases, 10 bases remained unmatched. CDR1 and CDR2 (germline): SGHRS, YFSETQ. The CDR3 loop reads CASSLRTGATAPLHF. The CDR3 nucleotides are TGCGCCAGCAGCCTACGGACAGGGGCAACGGCACCCCTCCACTTT.

The V and J genes are TRBV19 and TRBJ1-2, with D unclear. In germline, CDR1 is LNHDA, CDR2 SQIVND (reference sequence). The ends were cut back, 6 bases at V and 3 bases at J, with 14 bases in the middle. The CDR3 loop spans 14 amino acids. The CDR3, as DNA: TGTGCCAGTAGAGGCTATAGCTGGGACTATGGCTACACCTTC. Amino acid sequence: CASRGYSWDYGYTF.

Many counts were recorded for this clonotype. The chain has TRBV9 and TRBJ2-1, with D perhaps matching TRBD1 or TRBD2 (6 bases each). This CDR3 is 15 amino acids long. The ends were cut back, 0 bases at V and 3 bases at J, with 10 bases in the middle. Germline V gives CDR1 SGDLS, CDR2 YYNGEE. The CDR3 DNA reads TGTGCCAGCAGCGTAGTGGGGGGCGGCTACAATGAGCAGTTCTTC. It specifies CASSVVGGGYNEQFF.

This clonotype came up many times. The V and J genes are TRBV28 and TRBJ1-4, with 7 positions matching TRBD1. The trim removed 1 base at V and 5 bases at J, leaving 10 bases unmatched. This CDR3 has 17 amino acids. CDR1 is MDHEN and CDR2 is SYDVKM in the germline V gene. CDR3 sequence reads: CASSLFPTGTANEKLFF. For the CDR3, the DNA is TGTGCCAGCAGTTTATTCCCGACCGGGACAGCAAATGAAAAACTGTTTTTT.

At least ten counts were recorded for this clonotype. This chain connects TRBV4-3 to TRBJ1-5; tentative D call: TRBD1 (6 bases). The CDR3 is 15 amino acids. Trimming took 0 bases from V and 7 from J, leaving 13 bases between them. Germline values: CDR1 LGHNA, CDR2 YSLEER. The CDR3 protein is CASSQENNRAQPQHF. DNA of the CDR3: TGCGCCAGCAGCCAAGAAAACAACAGGGCGCAGCCCCAGCATTTT.

This clonotype occurred many times. The rearrangement links TRBV5-1 to TRBJ1-1; D is perhaps TRBD1 (6 bases). Trimming pared 4 bases from V and 4 bases from J, leaving 14 bases between. The CDR3 covers 14 residues. The germline V gene encodes CDR1 SGHRS and CDR2 YFSETQ. CDR3 in amino acids: CASSLETGSTEAFF. CDR3 sequence (DNA): TGCGCCAGCAGCCTGGAAACAGGGAGCACTGAAGCTTTCTTT.

This clonotype was detected only a few times. The genes are TRBV4-1 and TRBJ2-1; 7 bases map to TRBD1. The ends lost 0 bases at V and 4 bases at J; junction bases unmatched: 12. The CDR3 consists of 18 residues. Germline V gene lookup returns CDR1 MGHRA and CDR2 YSYEKL. This CDR3 reads CASSQDLWDSRLYNEQFF. As DNA, the CDR3 is TGCGCCAGCAGCCAAGACCTATGGGACAGCCGACTATACAATGAGCAGTTCTTC.